This TCR beta chain is drawn from a study of T cell responses to AZD1222 COVID-19 vaccine. In the case of this clone: Its specificity is unknown.

Some clones are missing from TCRdb's copy, which holds only in-frame ones; the method was immunoSEQ multiplex PCR. The sample includes under 200,000 clones, about 83% of them seen just once. This CDR3 comprises 18 residues. V was clipped by 5 bases and J by 0 bases, with 17 bases between them. Germline CDR1 SEHNR, CDR2 FQNEAQ (reference sequence). General observations from the study: The repertoires were collected only after the peak T cell response.

The TCR sequence derives from an adult who received the AZD1222 COVID-19 vaccine. The rearrangement uses TRBV7-9 and TRBJ2-6, with TRBD1 as a possible D gene (6 bases). This specimen consisted of peripheral blood, obtained 28 days after the second AZD1222 dose. CDR3 in DNA: TGTGCCAGCAGCGACCCGGGACACACACTCTCTGGGGCCAACGTCCTGACTTTC. It specifies CASSDPGHTLSGANVLTF.